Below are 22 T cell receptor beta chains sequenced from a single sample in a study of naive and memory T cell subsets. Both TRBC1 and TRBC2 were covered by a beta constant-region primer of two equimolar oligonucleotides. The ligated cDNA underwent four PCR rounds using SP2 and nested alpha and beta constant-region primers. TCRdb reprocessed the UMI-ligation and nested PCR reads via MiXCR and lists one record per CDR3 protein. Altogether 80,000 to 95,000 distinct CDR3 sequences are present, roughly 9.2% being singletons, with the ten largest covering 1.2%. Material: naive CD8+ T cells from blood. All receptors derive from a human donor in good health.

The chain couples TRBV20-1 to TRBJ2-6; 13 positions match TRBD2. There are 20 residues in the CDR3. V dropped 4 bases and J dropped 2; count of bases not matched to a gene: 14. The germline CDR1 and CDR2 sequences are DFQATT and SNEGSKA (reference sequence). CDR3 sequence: CSAIRLAGGLGIAGANVLTF. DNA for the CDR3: TGCAGTGCTATCCGACTAGCGGGAGGCCTGGGGATAGCTGGGGCCAACGTCCTGACTTTC.

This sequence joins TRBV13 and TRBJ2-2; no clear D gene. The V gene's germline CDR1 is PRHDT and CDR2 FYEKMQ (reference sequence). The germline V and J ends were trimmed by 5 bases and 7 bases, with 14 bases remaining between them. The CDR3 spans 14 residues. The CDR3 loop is CASSADTLIGELFF. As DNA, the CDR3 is TGTGCCAGCAGCGCCGACACCCTTATCGGGGAGCTGTTTTTT. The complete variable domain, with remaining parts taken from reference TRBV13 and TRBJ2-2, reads AAGVIQSPRHLIKEKRETATLKCYPIPRHDTVYWYQQGPGQDPQFLISFYEKMQSDKGSIPDRFSAQQFSDYHSELNMSSLELGDSALYFCASSADTLIGELFFGEGSRLTVL.

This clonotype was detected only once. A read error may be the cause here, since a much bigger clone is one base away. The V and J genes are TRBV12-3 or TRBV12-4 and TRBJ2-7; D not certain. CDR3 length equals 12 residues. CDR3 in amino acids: CASSLGLYEHYF. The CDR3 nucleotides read TGTGCCAGCAGTTTGGGTCTCTACGAGCATTACTTC.

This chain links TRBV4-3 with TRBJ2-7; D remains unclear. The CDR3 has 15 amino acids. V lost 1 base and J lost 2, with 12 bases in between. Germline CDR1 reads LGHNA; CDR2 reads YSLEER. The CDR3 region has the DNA TGCGCCAGCAGCCAAGGCGTTTACGGAACCTACGAGCAGTACTTC. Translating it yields CASSQGVYGTYEQYF.

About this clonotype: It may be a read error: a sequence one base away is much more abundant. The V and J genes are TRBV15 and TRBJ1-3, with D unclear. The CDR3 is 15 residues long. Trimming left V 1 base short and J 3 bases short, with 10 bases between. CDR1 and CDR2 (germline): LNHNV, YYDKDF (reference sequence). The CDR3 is CATSRVVGCGNTIYF. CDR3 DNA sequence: TGTGCCACCAGCAGAGTGGTAGGGTGTGGAAACACCATATATTTT.

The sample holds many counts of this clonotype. The DNA for the CDR3 is TGTGCCTTCCGGGACAGCTCCTACGAGCAGTACTTC. Translated: CAFRDSSYEQYF. The chain links TRBV30 to TRBJ2-7, with TRBD1 matching 7 bases. The junction had 3 bases not matched to a gene; V was cut back by 7 bases and J by 0 bases. Per germline, CDR1 GTSNPN and CDR2 SVGIG (reference sequence). The length of the CDR3 is 12 residues.

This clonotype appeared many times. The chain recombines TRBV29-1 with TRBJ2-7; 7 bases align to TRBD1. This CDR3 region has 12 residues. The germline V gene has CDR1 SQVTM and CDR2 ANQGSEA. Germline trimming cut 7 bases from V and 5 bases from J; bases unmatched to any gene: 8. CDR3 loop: CSAEGGTDEQYF. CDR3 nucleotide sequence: TGCAGCGCCGAGGGTGGGACAGACGAGCAGTACTTC.

The CDR3 region is CASSQDWTSGYEQYF. The DNA of the CDR3 is TGCGCCAGCAGCCAAGATTGGACTAGCGGGTACGAGCAGTACTTC. The chain combines TRBV4-1 with TRBJ2-7; TRBD2 agrees at 11 bases. Germline CDR1 MGHRA, CDR2 YSYEKL. V dropped 0 bases and J dropped 4; count of bases not matched to a gene: 2. The CDR3 spans 15 residues.

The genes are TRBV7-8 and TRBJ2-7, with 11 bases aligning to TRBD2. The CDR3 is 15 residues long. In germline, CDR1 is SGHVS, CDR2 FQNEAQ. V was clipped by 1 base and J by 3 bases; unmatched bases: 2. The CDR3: CASSLGLAGIYEQYF. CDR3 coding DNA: TGTGCCAGCAGCTTAGGACTAGCGGGGATCTACGAGCAGTACTTC.

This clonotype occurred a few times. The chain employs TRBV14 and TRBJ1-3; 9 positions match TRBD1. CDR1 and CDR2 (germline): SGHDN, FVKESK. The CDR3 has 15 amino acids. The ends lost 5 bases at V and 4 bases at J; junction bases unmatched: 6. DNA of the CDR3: TGTGCCAGCAGCACACAGGGGGCGCCGGGAAACACCATATATTTT. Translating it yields CASSTQGAPGNTIYF.

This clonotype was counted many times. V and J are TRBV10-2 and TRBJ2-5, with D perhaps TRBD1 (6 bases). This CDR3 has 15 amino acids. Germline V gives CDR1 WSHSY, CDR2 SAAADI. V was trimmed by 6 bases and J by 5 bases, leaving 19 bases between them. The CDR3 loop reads CASRDSLAADETQYF. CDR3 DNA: TGCGCCAGCAGGGACAGTCTGGCTGCTGATGAGACCCAGTACTTC.

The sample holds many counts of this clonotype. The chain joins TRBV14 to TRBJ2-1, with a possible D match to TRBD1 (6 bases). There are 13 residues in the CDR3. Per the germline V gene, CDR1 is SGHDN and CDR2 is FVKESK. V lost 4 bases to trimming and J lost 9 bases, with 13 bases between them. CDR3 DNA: TGTGCCAGCAGCCTACAGGGATCTTCTGAGCAGTTCTTC. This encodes CASSLQGSSEQFF.

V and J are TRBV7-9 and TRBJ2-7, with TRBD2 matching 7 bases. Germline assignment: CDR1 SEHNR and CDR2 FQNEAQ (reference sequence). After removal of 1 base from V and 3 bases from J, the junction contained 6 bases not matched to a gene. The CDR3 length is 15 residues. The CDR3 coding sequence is TGTGCCAGCAGCTTAGGGTCGAGCGGGATCTACGAGCAGTACTTC. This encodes CASSLGSSGIYEQYF.

The CDR3 DNA sequence: TGTGCCAGCAGCCCCGCAGATAGCAATCAGCCCCAGCATTTT. It encodes CASSPADSNQPQHF. The rearrangement joins TRBV28 to TRBJ1-5; the D is unclear. This CDR3 is built from 14 residues. The V end was cut by 6 bases, the J end by 0 bases, with 9 bases between. Germline loops: CDR1 MDHEN, CDR2 SYDVKM.

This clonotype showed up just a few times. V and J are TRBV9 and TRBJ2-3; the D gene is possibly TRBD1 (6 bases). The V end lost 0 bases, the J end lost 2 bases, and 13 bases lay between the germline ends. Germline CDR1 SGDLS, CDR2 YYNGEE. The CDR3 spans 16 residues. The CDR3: CASSVEGQGNTDTQYF. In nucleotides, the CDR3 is TGTGCCAGCAGCGTAGAGGGCCAGGGGAACACAGATACGCAGTATTTT. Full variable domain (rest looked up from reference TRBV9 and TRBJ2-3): DSGVTQTPKHLITATGQRVTLRCSPRSGDLSVYWYQQSLDQGLQFLIQYYNGEERAKGNILERFSAQQFPDLHSELNLSSLELGDSALYFCASSVEGQGNTDTQYFGPGTRLTVL.

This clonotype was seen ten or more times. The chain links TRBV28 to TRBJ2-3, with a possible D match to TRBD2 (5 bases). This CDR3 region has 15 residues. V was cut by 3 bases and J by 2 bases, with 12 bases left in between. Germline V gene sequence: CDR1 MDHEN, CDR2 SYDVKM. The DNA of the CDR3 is TGTGCCAGCAGTTTTCTAAGCGGAAACACAGATACGCAGTATTTT. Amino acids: CASSFLSGNTDTQYF.

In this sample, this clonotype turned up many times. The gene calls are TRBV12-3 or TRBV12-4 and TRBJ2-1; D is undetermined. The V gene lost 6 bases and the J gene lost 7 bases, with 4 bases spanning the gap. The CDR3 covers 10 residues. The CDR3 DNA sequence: TGTGCCAGCAGGGGGAATGAGCAGTTCTTC. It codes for CASRGNEQFF.

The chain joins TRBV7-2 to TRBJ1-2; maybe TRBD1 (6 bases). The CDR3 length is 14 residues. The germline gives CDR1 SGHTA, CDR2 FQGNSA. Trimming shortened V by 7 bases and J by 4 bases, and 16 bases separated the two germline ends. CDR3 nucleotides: TGTGCCAGCACCCCAAGGGGGGCAGGCTATGGCTACACCTTC. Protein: CASTPRGAGYGYTF. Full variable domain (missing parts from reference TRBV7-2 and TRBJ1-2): GAGVSQSPSNKVTEKGKDVELRCDPISGHTALYWYRQSLGQGLEFLIYFQGNSAPDKSGLPSDRFSAERTGGSVSTLTIQRTQQEDSAVYLCASTPRGAGYGYTFGSGTRLTVV.

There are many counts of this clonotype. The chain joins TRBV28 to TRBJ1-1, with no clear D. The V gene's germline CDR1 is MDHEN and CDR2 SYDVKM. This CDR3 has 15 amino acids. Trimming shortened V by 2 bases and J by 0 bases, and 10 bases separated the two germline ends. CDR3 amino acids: CASSLRGSMNTEAFF. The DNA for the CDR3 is TGTGCCAGCAGTTTAAGAGGGTCGATGAACACTGAAGCTTTCTTT. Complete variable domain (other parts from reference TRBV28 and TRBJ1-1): DVKVTQSSRYLVKRTGEKVFLECVQDMDHENMFWYRQDPGLGLRLIYFSYDVKMKEKGDIPEGYSVSREKKERFSLILESASTNQTSMYLCASSLRGSMNTEAFFGQGTRLTVV.

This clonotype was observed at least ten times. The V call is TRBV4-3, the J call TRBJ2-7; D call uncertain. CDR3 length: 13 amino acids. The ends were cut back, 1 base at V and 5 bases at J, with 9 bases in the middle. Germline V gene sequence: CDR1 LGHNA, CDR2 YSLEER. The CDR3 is CASSQGVDNEQYF. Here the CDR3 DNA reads TGCGCCAGCAGCCAAGGAGTTGACAACGAGCAGTACTTC.

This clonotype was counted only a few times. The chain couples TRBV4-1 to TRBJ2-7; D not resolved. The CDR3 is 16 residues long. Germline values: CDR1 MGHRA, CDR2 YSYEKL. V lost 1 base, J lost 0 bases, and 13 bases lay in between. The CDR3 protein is CASSQAPGRTSYEQYF. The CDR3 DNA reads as TGCGCCAGCAGCCAAGCGCCAGGACGGACCTCCTACGAGCAGTACTTC.

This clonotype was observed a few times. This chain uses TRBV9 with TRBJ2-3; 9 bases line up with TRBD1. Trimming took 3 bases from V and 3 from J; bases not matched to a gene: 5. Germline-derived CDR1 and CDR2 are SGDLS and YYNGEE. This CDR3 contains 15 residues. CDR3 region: CASSASGTGTDTQYF. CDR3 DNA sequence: TGTGCCAGCAGCGCGTCCGGGACAGGGACAGATACGCAGTATTTT. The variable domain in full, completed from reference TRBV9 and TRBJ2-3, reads DSGVTQTPKHLITATGQRVTLRCSPRSGDLSVYWYQQSLDQGLQFLIQYYNGEERAKGNILERFSAQQFPDLHSELNLSSLELGDSALYFCASSASGTGTDTQYFGPGTRLTVL.